This paragraph covers one T cell receptor beta chain sequence. This sample is part of a study of blood T cell repertoires in COVID-19. Trimming took 3 bases from V and 5 from J; bases not matched to a gene: 6. Germline assignment: CDR1 ENHRY and CDR2 SYGVKD. There are 14 residues in the CDR3. Authors' analysis steps: Using reference gene primer amplification, nucleated cell counts were estimated. Some clones are missing from TCRdb's copy, which holds only in-frame ones; the method was immunoSEQ multiplex PCR. V, J and clone size reflect that table, while D and trimming were determined from the DNA. The table shows 93,000 or so clones, with roughly 89% occurring only once.

The sequencing sample was made of peripheral blood. The chain is built from TRBV10-3 and TRBJ2-5; 7 positions agree with TRBD1. The TCR was taken from an elderly woman in a cohort sampled during active COVID-19. CDR3 sequence reads: CAISEGGRAETQYF. The CDR3 nucleotides read TGTGCCATCAGTGAAGGGGGCCGGGCTGAGACCCAGTACTTC.